The source of this TCR beta chain is a study of neurological immune-mediated disorders. TCRdb itself ran the 5' RACE reads through MiXCR, one entry per CDR3 protein. The sample consists of some 60,000 distinct CDR3 sequences, around 5% of them appearing once. In its sample, this clonotype was seen many times. CDR3 size: 17 residues. Germline lookup yields CDR1 SEHNR and CDR2 FQNEAQ (reference sequence). Trimming at V came to 5 bases and at J to 0 bases, leaving 9 bases not matched to a gene. Sequencing was performed on PBMCs. The TCR sequence derives from a woman in her forties or fifties with multiple sclerosis. This rearrangement joins TRBV7-9 to TRBJ1-4; 7 nucleotides match TRBD1. The CDR3 region has the DNA TGTGCCAGCAGCCCACCGACAGGGAGGCCAACTAATGAAAAACTGTTTTTT. As protein: CASSPPTGRPTNEKLFF.